This entry concerns a single T cell receptor (beta chain). The antigen is undetermined. As for treatment: oral pan-JAK inhibitor, 5-10 mg twice daily. The V and J ends lost 0 bases and 0 bases respectively, with 11 bases between them. The CDR3 loop spans 16 amino acids. Germline V lookup: CDR1 SGHRS, CDR2 YFSETQ. The sample originates from a study of CD8+ T cells in alopecia areata. Findings of the study overall: Tissue-resident alphabeta T cells belonging to normal skin likewise get sequenced within scalp specimens.

Sequencing templates came from extracted RNA that was reverse transcribed into cDNA. Sequencing was performed with immunoSEQ multiplex PCR; in TCRdb, only in-frame clones are kept and a portion is missing. Of 190,000 or so clones listed, around 60% were seen once; the top ten hold around 3.2%. This chain links TRBV5-1 with TRBJ2-3; a weak D match, TRBD1 (6 bases). The source of this sequence is a human donor with alopecia areata. The source material was CD4+ T cells sorted from blood, sampled at week 4, from a patient treated with tofacitinib. The CDR3 DNA follows: TGCGCCAGCAGCTTGGATGGGGGCAGAAGCACAGATACGCAGTATTTT. This codes for CASSLDGGRSTDTQYF.